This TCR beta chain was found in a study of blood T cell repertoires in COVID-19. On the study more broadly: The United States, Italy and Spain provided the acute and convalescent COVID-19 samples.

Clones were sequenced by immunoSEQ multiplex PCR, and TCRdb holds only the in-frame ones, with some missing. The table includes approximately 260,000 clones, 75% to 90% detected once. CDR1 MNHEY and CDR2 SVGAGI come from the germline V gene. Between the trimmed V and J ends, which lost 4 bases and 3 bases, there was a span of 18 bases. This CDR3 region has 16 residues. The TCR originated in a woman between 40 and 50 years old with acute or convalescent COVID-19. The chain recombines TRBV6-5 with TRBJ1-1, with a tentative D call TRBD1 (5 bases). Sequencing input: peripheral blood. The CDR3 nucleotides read TGTGCCAGCAGTTGGGGGGGATTCCCCCTCCACACTGAAGCTTTCTTT. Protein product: CASSWGGFPLHTEAFF.